This is a list of T cell receptor beta chains from one sample in a study of shared clonotypes between healthy human individuals. Sequencing was performed with immunoSEQ multiplex PCR; in TCRdb, only in-frame clones are kept and a portion is missing. The sample includes 650,000 to 700,000 clones, 90% of them seen just once. Specimen: memory CD8+ T cells from PBMCs. These receptors were obtained from a man in his late teens or twenties in good health. Some clones in this sample may be carry-over from other donors' samples. CDR3s include the opening cysteine and the closing phenylalanine or tryptophan. The order of the fields is CDR3 protein, V gene, J gene.

CDR3 protein: CASSFRGPDTGELFF; V gene: TRBV7-9; J gene: TRBJ2-2
CDR3 protein: CASSLLGGGVDTQYF; V gene: TRBV7-9; J gene: TRBJ2-3
CDR3 protein: CASSQVVGAYQPQHF; V gene: TRBV4-2; J gene: TRBJ1-5
CDR3 protein: CASGTPGELFF; V gene: TRBV6-1; J gene: TRBJ2-2
CDR3 protein: CASSRTTGTSETQYF; V gene: TRBV7-6; J gene: TRBJ2-5
CDR3 protein: CASSIVAGASYNEQFF; V gene: TRBV19; J gene: TRBJ2-1
CDR3 protein: CASKRTGGEGETQYF; V gene: TRBV10-2; J gene: TRBJ2-5
CDR3 protein: CASSQGGSYNSPLHF; V gene: TRBV4-1; J gene: TRBJ1-6
CDR3 protein: CAWSYYGQGDLNYGYTF; V gene: TRBV30; J gene: TRBJ1-2
CDR3 protein: CATSREGLAGGNEQFF; V gene: TRBV15; J gene: TRBJ2-1
CDR3 protein: CASSQEIGVSRGYGYTF; V gene: TRBV4-1; J gene: TRBJ1-2